A selection of T cell receptor beta chains follows, all from one sample in a study of human T cells and chemical hapten exposure. MiXCR, applied by TCRdb to the RACE reads, yields one record per CDR3 protein. The table has 90,000 or so distinct CDR3 sequences, 8.5% seen once. The sample consisted of whole blood, taken in connection with sensitization to the hapten diphenylcyclopropenone (DPC). These receptors all stem from a middle-aged man with alopecia areata. Some clones in this sample may be carry-over from other donors' samples. Each CDR3 is given with its conserved first and last residue. The order of the fields is J gene, V gene, CDR3 protein.

TRBJ2-3	TRBV7-6	CASSLAPGTATSTDTQYF
TRBJ2-3	TRBV12-3/TRBV12-4	CASSFAGRRTDTQYF
TRBJ2-3	TRBV5-1	CASSLVPSGFSTDTQYF
TRBJ1-5	TRBV19	CASTTGAVDQPQHF
TRBJ2-4	TRBV20-1	CSARDTTSGPNRIAKNIQYF
TRBJ2-7	TRBV28	CASSYGPGIYEQYF
TRBJ1-5	TRBV28	CASSQGLPSNQPQHF
TRBJ1-2	TRBV28	CASSTGTFNYGYTF
TRBJ2-7	TRBV5-6	CASSLDDEQYF
TRBJ1-6	TRBV5-1	CASTWGQNSPLHF
TRBJ1-1	TRBV28	CASSLVGPEAFF
TRBJ1-5	TRBV15	CATSRGGQLSNQPQHF
TRBJ2-5	TRBV6-5	CASIIDVRTSAAVEETQYF
TRBJ2-3	TRBV19	CASSPRTSGSTDTQYF
TRBJ1-2	TRBV6-5	CASSYGKQGTYGYTF
TRBJ2-3	TRBV20-1	CSAIPAQGYSTDTQYF
TRBJ2-5	TRBV7-8	CASSLRDRQSTLF
TRBJ2-7	TRBV7-2	CASSLQSYEQYF
TRBJ2-3	TRBV9	CASSPDRIDTQYF
TRBJ2-7	TRBV7-9	CASSLAGDYSYEQYF
TRBJ2-1	TRBV27	CASSFLAGGQGRGEQFF
TRBJ1-2	TRBV29-1	CSVSTGNYGYTF
TRBJ2-3	TRBV6-2/TRBV6-3	CATGQSIITDTQYF
TRBJ1-6	TRBV7-2	CASSLVGLENSPLHF
TRBJ2-4	TRBV11-2	CASSLGGIAKNIQYF
TRBJ1-5	TRBV5-5	CASSLGQGANQPQHF